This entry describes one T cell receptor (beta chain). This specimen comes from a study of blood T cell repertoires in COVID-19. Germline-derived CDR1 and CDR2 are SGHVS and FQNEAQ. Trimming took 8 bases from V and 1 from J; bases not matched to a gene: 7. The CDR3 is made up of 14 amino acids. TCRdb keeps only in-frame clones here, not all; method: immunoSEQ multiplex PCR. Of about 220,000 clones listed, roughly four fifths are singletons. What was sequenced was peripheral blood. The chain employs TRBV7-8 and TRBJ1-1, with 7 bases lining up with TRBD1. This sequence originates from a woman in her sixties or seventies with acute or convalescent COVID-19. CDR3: CASLEQGWNTEAFF. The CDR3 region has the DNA TGTGCCAGCCTAGAACAGGGGTGGAACACTGAAGCTTTCTTT.